Listed here are 21 T cell receptor beta chains from one sample, sequenced in a study of blood T cell repertoires in COVID-19. Data came from immunoSEQ multiplex PCR; TCRdb stores just in-frame clones and leaves some out. The data show more than 300,000 clones, about 89% seen once. Sequencing input: PBMCs or T cells enriched from blood (not recorded which). These receptors were obtained from a man aged 35 to 55 in a cohort exposed to, infected with or recovered from COVID-19 (not recorded which).

The rearrangement uses TRBV4-1 and TRBJ2-3; TRBD1 aligns across 7 bases. Germline V gives CDR1 MGHRA, CDR2 YSYEKL. This CDR3 comprises 15 residues. V was clipped by 1 base and J by 2 bases; unmatched bases: 3. The CDR3 region is CASSQGQGPTDTQYF. The CDR3 DNA reads as TGCGCCAGCAGCCAAGGACAGGGCCCCACAGATACGCAGTATTTT.

The chain has TRBV9 and TRBJ2-3; D is possibly TRBD2 (6 bases). The CDR3 is made up of 16 amino acids. Trimming pared 4 bases from V and 1 base from J, leaving 16 bases between. Germline V gene lookup returns CDR1 SGDLS and CDR2 YYNGEE. CDR3 nucleotide sequence: TGTGCCAGCAGCCTCAGAGCGGGCGTCGGCACAGATACGCAGTATTTT. Translated, it gives CASSLRAGVGTDTQYF. The full variable domain, its missing parts supplied by reference TRBV9 and TRBJ2-3, is DSGVTQTPKHLITATGQRVTLRCSPRSGDLSVYWYQQSLDQGLQFLIQYYNGEERAKGNILERFSAQQFPDLHSELNLSSLELGDSALYFCASSLRAGVGTDTQYFGPGTRLTVL.

The count of this clone is one. The V and J genes are TRBV6-1 and TRBJ2-1; D is undetermined. Trimming left V 0 bases short and J 0 bases short, with 6 bases between. This CDR3 is 15 amino acids long. Germline V gives CDR1 MNHNS, CDR2 SASEGT. CDR3 nucleotides: TGTGCCAGCAGTGAAGCGGGCACCTCCTACAATGAGCAGTTCTTC. Protein: CASSEAGTSYNEQFF.

The chain has TRBV9 and TRBJ2-3; D is possibly TRBD1 (6 bases). The germline V gene encodes CDR1 SGDLS and CDR2 YYNGEE. CDR3 length: 14 residues. V lost 7 bases to trimming and J lost 2 bases, with 14 bases between them. CDR3 loop: CASEEGVSTDTQYF. DNA of the CDR3: TGTGCCAGCGAAGAGGGGGTCTCCACAGATACGCAGTATTTT.

This sequence joins TRBV2 and TRBJ2-2; 7 positions agree with TRBD1. CDR3 length equals 14 residues. V trimming: 6 bases; J trimming: 0 bases; junction bases outside the gene matches: 1. Germline V gene data show CDR1 as SNHLY and CDR2 as FYNNEI. The CDR3 sequence: CASRDRSNTGELFF. The CDR3 region has the DNA TGTGCCAGCAGGGACAGGTCGAACACCGGGGAGCTGTTTTTT.

This clone has a single count. The V gene is TRBV5-4, the J gene TRBJ2-3, with D possibly being TRBD2 (6 bases). The V gene lost 0 bases and the J gene lost 5 bases, with 13 bases spanning the gap. There are 15 residues in the CDR3. Germline V gene lookup returns CDR1 SGHNT and CDR2 YYREEE (reference sequence). CDR3 in DNA: TGTGCCAGCAGCTTGGAGTCTAGCGTCCAAGATACGCAGTATTTT. Translation gives CASSLESSVQDTQYF.

V gene TRBV5-1 combines with J gene TRBJ1-6, with 9 bases fitting TRBD1. This CDR3 comprises 18 residues. The ends lost 4 bases at V and 0 bases at J; junction bases unmatched: 8. CDR1 and CDR2 (germline): SGHRS, YFSETQ. CDR3 loop: CASSEDRGGSSYNSPLHF. The CDR3 DNA reads as TGCGCCAGCAGCGAGGACAGGGGAGGGAGCTCCTATAATTCACCCCTCCACTTT.

The rearrangement uses TRBV5-1 and TRBJ2-3; D might be TRBD2 (5 bases). V was clipped by 2 bases and J by 2 bases, with 9 bases between them. CDR3 length: 14 amino acids. Germline-derived CDR1 and CDR2 are SGHRS and YFSETQ. This CDR3 reads CASSFTRPTDTQYF. The DNA for the CDR3 is TGCGCCAGCAGCTTCACTAGACCCACAGATACGCAGTATTTT.

The chain has TRBV21-1 and TRBJ2-4; the table's D call, TRBD2, was not checked against the DNA. TRBV21-1 is annotated as a pseudogene. The CDR3 consists of 17 residues. The CDR3 reads CASSKGGGPIAKNIQYF. The CDR3 DNA reads as TGTGCCAGCAGCAAAGGGGGGGGACCCATAGCCAAAAACATTCAGTACTTC.

The chain recombines TRBV5-1 with TRBJ1-3; D unresolved. From germline, CDR1 is SGHRS and CDR2 YFSETQ. The CDR3 has 15 amino acids. V lost 2 bases and J 0 bases, leaving 9 bases between the germline ends. CDR3 region: CASSLMGHSGNTIYF. Written as DNA, the CDR3 is TGCGCCAGCAGCTTAATGGGCCACTCTGGAAACACCATATATTTT.

The chain couples TRBV14 to TRBJ2-7; D possibly corresponds to TRBD1 (5 bases). This CDR3 contains 18 residues. V lost 1 base and J lost 0, with 19 bases in between. CDR1 is SGHDN, CDR2 FVKESK, per germline. CDR3 loop: CASSQAPESYRTSYEQYF. CDR3 bases: TGTGCCAGCAGCCAAGCTCCAGAAAGTTACAGGACCTCCTACGAGCAGTACTTC.

The sample holds one count of this clone. The gene calls are TRBV6-5 and TRBJ2-5, with D tentatively TRBD1 (5 bases). The germline V gene encodes CDR1 MNHEY and CDR2 SVGAGI. This CDR3 region has 13 residues. Trimming shortened V by 7 bases and J by 1 base, and 10 bases separated the two germline ends. This CDR3 reads CASNGQIQETQYF. CDR3 sequence (DNA): TGTGCCAGCAACGGACAAATCCAAGAGACCCAGTACTTC.

V usage is TRBV27 and J usage is TRBJ1-1; D unclear. Germline V CDR1 and CDR2: MNHEY, SMNVEV (reference sequence). This CDR3 has 14 residues. V lost 3 bases and J lost 1, with 9 bases in between. CDR3 sequence: CASSFGETNTEAFF. The CDR3 bases are TGTGCCAGCAGTTTTGGGGAGACGAACACTGAAGCTTTCTTT.

The table lists this clone with a count of one. V is TRBV7-8 and J is TRBJ2-1; 8 bases fit TRBD2. Losses at the gene ends were 5 bases for V and 4 bases for J; bases not matched to a gene: 4. This CDR3 is built from 14 residues. Germline loops: CDR1 SGHVS, CDR2 FQNEAQ. Here the CDR3 DNA reads TGTGCCAGCAGCCCGACTAGCGTATACAATGAGCAGTTCTTC. It translates to CASSPTSVYNEQFF. Using reference TRBV7-8 and TRBJ2-1 for the parts outside the CDR3, the full variable domain is GAGVSQSPRYKVAKRGQDVALRCDPISGHVSLFWYQQALGQGPEFLTYFQNEAQLDKSGLPSDRFFAERPEGSVSTLKIQRTQQEDSAVYLCASSPTSVYNEQFFGPGTRLTVL.

This sequence joins TRBV6-6 and TRBJ2-7, with 9 nucleotides matching TRBD2. This CDR3 spans 17 amino acids. Germline CDR1 reads MNHNY; CDR2 reads SVGAGI (reference sequence). After removal of 5 bases from V and 2 bases from J, the junction contained 13 bases not matched to a gene. The DNA of the CDR3 is TGTGCCAGCAGTCTGAATGGGGGACTAGCAGTCCCCTACGAGCAGTACTTC. Encoded protein: CASSLNGGLAVPYEQYF.

V gene TRBV27 combines with J gene TRBJ2-3; TRBD1 is a possible D gene (5 bases). The CDR3 covers 16 residues. Germline CDR1 is MNHEY and CDR2 is SMNVEV (reference sequence). Trimming cost V 5 bases and J 0 bases, with 15 bases left between them. In DNA, the CDR3 is TGTGCCAGCAGTATAACTGACAGCCGGAGCACAGATACGCAGTATTTT. Its protein is CASSITDSRSTDTQYF.

This clone is a singleton in its sample. This chain links TRBV19 with TRBJ2-7, with TRBD2 identical over 8 bases. After removal of 6 bases from V and 3 bases from J, the junction contained 7 bases not matched to a gene. This CDR3 has 14 amino acids. Germline loops: CDR1 LNHDA, CDR2 SQIVND (reference sequence). The CDR3 reads CASRVAGGHYEQYF. The CDR3 DNA reads as TGTGCCAGTAGGGTGGCGGGGGGCCACTACGAGCAGTACTTC.

The table lists this clone with a few counts. This chain joins TRBV6-1 and TRBJ1-1; D uncertain. Germline CDR1 is MNHNS and CDR2 is SASEGT. The CDR3 totals 14 residues. V was pared by 2 bases and J by 2 bases, with 9 bases between. Here the CDR3 DNA reads TGTGCCAGCAGTGAAAGGAGCCTAAACACTGAAGCTTTCTTT. It is translated as CASSERSLNTEAFF.

V gene TRBV18 combines with J gene TRBJ2-7; 7 bases are a match to TRBD1. Germline V gene sequence: CDR1 KGHSH, CDR2 LQKENI. V shed 3 bases and J 0 bases; nucleotides not matched to a gene: 5. The CDR3 is 15 residues long. CDR3 DNA: TGTGCCAGCTCACCTGGGACAGCTAACTCCTACGAGCAGTACTTC. Protein: CASSPGTANSYEQYF.

The chain links TRBV10-1 to TRBJ2-3; TRBD2 matches 12 bases. The CDR3 contains 14 residues. Germline CDR1 is WNHNN and CDR2 is SYGVQD (reference sequence). J was trimmed by 7 bases and V by 10 bases; bases with no gene match: 9. The DNA for the CDR3 is TGCGCCACCCAACCCACTAGCGGGAGGAATACGCAGTATTTT. It encodes CATQPTSGRNTQYF.

The chain couples TRBV6-5 to TRBJ2-5, with D perhaps matching TRBD1 (6 bases). Germline V lookup: CDR1 MNHEY, CDR2 SVGAGI. V gave up 0 bases and J gave up 7 bases, with 6 bases separating them. This CDR3 is 12 amino acids long. This chain's CDR3 is CASSYSGGTQYF. CDR3 bases: TGTGCCAGCAGTTACTCAGGGGGGACCCAGTACTTC.